A selection of T cell receptor beta chains follows, all from one sample in a study of shared clonotypes between healthy human individuals. TCRdb's copy holds only in-frame clones and misses some; the assay was immunoSEQ multiplex PCR. The table records some 1.5 million clones, more than 95% of them present only once. The sample taken for sequencing was naive CD4+ T cells sorted from blood. These receptors all come from a man aged 25 to 40 in good health. Each CDR3 is given with its conserved first and last residue. Each record gives: J gene, CDR3 length, clone size, D gene, V gene, CDR3 DNA, CDR3 protein. D genes are given only for firm matches. Size is omitted from some rows. Given values are once, few, many or a class for expanded clones.

j_call: TRBJ2-1; cdr3_length: 11; clone_size: once; d_call: .; v_call: TRBV6-6; cdr3_nt: TGTGCCAGCAGTTACCAGAGGTTAGCGTTCTTC; cdr3_aa: CASSYQRLAFF
j_call: TRBJ1-5; cdr3_length: 12; clone_size: .; d_call: .; v_call: TRBV28; cdr3_nt: TGTGTTACGGGCGCCTTCGGCCAGCCCCAGCATTTT; cdr3_aa: CVTGAFGQPQHF
j_call: TRBJ1-4; cdr3_length: 13; clone_size: few; d_call: .; v_call: TRBV28; cdr3_nt: TGTGCCAGCAGAGTTGACCCCAATGAAAAACTGTTTTTT; cdr3_aa: CASRVDPNEKLFF
j_call: TRBJ2-7; cdr3_length: 14; clone_size: .; d_call: TRBD2; v_call: TRBV28; cdr3_nt: TGTGCCAGCAGGGTACTAGCGGGACTTAACGAGCAGTACTTC; cdr3_aa: CASRVLAGLNEQYF
j_call: TRBJ2-5; cdr3_length: 16; clone_size: .; d_call: TRBD2; v_call: TRBV4-3; cdr3_nt: TGCGCCAGCAGCCAAGATCGCGGCGGGGGGATCGGGACCCAGTACTTC; cdr3_aa: CASSQDRGGGIGTQYF
j_call: TRBJ2-7; cdr3_length: 16; clone_size: once; d_call: TRBD2; v_call: TRBV5-6; cdr3_nt: TGTGCCAGCAGCTGGGGACTAGCGGGAGTCGGTTACGAGCAGTACTTC; cdr3_aa: CASSWGLAGVGYEQYF
j_call: TRBJ1-3; cdr3_length: 16; clone_size: .; d_call: TRBD1; v_call: TRBV5-1; cdr3_nt: TGCGCCAGCAGCACGCAACCCGGGACAGGGGACTCCACCATATATTTT; cdr3_aa: CASSTQPGTGDSTIYF
j_call: TRBJ2-7; cdr3_length: 14; clone_size: .; d_call: .; v_call: TRBV29-1; cdr3_nt: TGCAGCGTCCTCGGACCGCTTACCACCTACGAGCAGTACTTC; cdr3_aa: CSVLGPLTTYEQYF
j_call: TRBJ2-1; cdr3_length: 16; clone_size: .; d_call: .; v_call: TRBV5-1; cdr3_nt: TGCGCCAGCAGTCCGCTTGCCTTCGGGTCCTACAATGAGCAGTTCTTC; cdr3_aa: CASSPLAFGSYNEQFF
j_call: TRBJ1-1; cdr3_length: 13; clone_size: once; d_call: .; v_call: TRBV18; cdr3_nt: TGTGCCAGCTCACCCGACAGGAAAAGTGAAGCTTTCTTT; cdr3_aa: CASSPDRKSEAFF
j_call: TRBJ2-7; cdr3_length: 14; clone_size: .; d_call: .; v_call: TRBV7-3; cdr3_nt: TGTGCCAGCAGCTTAAGCCTAACGGAGGGTACGCAGTACTTC; cdr3_aa: CASSLSLTEGTQYF
j_call: TRBJ2-3; cdr3_length: 16; clone_size: once; d_call: TRBD2; v_call: TRBV6-6; cdr3_nt: TGTGCCAGCAGTTACCCTCTAGCGGGAGGGGCAGATACGCAGTATTTT; cdr3_aa: CASSYPLAGGADTQYF
j_call: TRBJ2-4; cdr3_length: 14; clone_size: .; d_call: TRBD2; v_call: TRBV9; cdr3_nt: TGTGCCAGCAGCGTAGGCGTGGGGGGGAACATTCAGTACTTC; cdr3_aa: CASSVGVGGNIQYF
j_call: TRBJ2-5; cdr3_length: 16; clone_size: .; d_call: .; v_call: TRBV6-1; cdr3_nt: TGTGCCAGCAGTGTGACCCGGGGGCCAAACTGGGAGACCCAGTACTTC; cdr3_aa: CASSVTRGPNWETQYF
j_call: TRBJ1-4; cdr3_length: 16; clone_size: .; d_call: TRBD1; v_call: TRBV6-1; cdr3_nt: TGTGCCAGCAGTGGGACAGGGGGCGCGGGAGGCGAAAAACTGTTTTTT; cdr3_aa: CASSGTGGAGGEKLFF
j_call: TRBJ1-3; cdr3_length: 15; clone_size: .; d_call: .; v_call: TRBV28; cdr3_nt: TGTGCCAGCAGTTTAATTCCGGGCTCTGGAAACACCATATATTTT; cdr3_aa: CASSLIPGSGNTIYF
j_call: TRBJ2-1; cdr3_length: 15; clone_size: .; d_call: .; v_call: TRBV25-1; cdr3_nt: TGTGCCAGCAGTGACCCCCTCTGGGCTAGCGATGAGCAGTTCTTC; cdr3_aa: CASSDPLWASDEQFF